This TCR beta chain was identified during a study of control samples from healthy donors and cancer patients. The ends lost 2 bases at V and 5 bases at J; junction bases unmatched: 6. The CDR3 loop spans 15 amino acids. Germline CDR1 reads MNHEY; CDR2 reads SVGAGI. The assay was immunoSEQ multiplex PCR, and TCRdb's table has in-frame clones only and misses some. Seen here are 99,000 or so clones, 83% observed once, and the top ten hold about 12%. The chain joins TRBV6-5 to TRBJ2-7; 10 positions agree with TRBD2. The sequenced sample was blood. The clonotype was recovered from a woman aged 45-60 years in good health. The CDR3, as DNA: TGTGCCAGCAGTTACCGGCCTAGCGGGAGTAACGAGCAGTACTTC. This gives the protein CASSYRPSGSNEQYF.